The TCR beta chain under discussion was sequenced for a study of blood T cell repertoires in COVID-19. This CDR3 has 12 amino acids. Trimming removed 5 bases from V and 6 bases from J, with 11 bases in between. Original processing methods: Estimates of nucleated cell counts were drawn from the amplification of reference gene primers. Using immunoSEQ multiplex PCR, the repertoire was profiled, and TCRdb retains in-frame clones only, with some absent. The D gene and trimming were derived from the DNA, and the V and J assignments and clone size from that table. This sample carries about 270,000 clones, around 86% of them seen once, and the ten largest clones take around a tenth.

The chain carries TRBV12-3 or TRBV12-4 and TRBJ2-7; possible D gene TRBD1, 6 bases. The source of this sequence is a man aged 40-55 years who had recovered from COVID-19. Sequenced material: peripheral blood. CDR3 DNA: TGTGCCAGCAGTCGCCGAGGGGGCGAGCAGTACTTC. Its translation is CASSRRGGEQYF.